The clone carrying this T cell receptor (beta chain) was observed a handful of times. The same CDR3 can be traced to other DNA sequences in this sample. The sample comes from a study of cytomegalovirus exposure and HLA in healthy donors. The V end was cut by 3 bases, the J end by 4 bases, with 19 bases between. The germline V gene has CDR1 LNHDA and CDR2 SQIVND (reference sequence). This CDR3 region has 16 residues. Researchers ran the PCR with 60 Vbeta and 13 Jbeta primers. Profiling relied on immunoSEQ multiplex PCR, and the TCRdb table lists in-frame clones only, not all of them. This sample has about 150,000 clones; 65% to 85% occur once, and the top ten carry 2.5% to 3%.

The receptor was derived from a man aged 18-30 years in good health and CMV-seronegative. The rearrangement links TRBV19 to TRBJ2-7, with a weak D call TRBD2 (5 bases). The source material was PBMCs. CDR3 amino acids: CASSILEEKAAYEQYF. The CDR3 bases are TGTGCCAGTAGTATTTTGGAGGAGAAAGCGGCATACGAGCAGTACTTC. The full variable domain, its missing parts supplied by reference TRBV19 and TRBJ2-7, is DGGITQSPKYLFRKEGQNVTLSCEQNLNHDAMYWYRQDPGQGLRLIYYSQIVNDFQKGDIAEGYSVSREKKESFPLTVTSAQKNPTAFYLCASSILEEKAAYEQYFGPGTRLTVT.